Each of the 11 T cell receptor beta chains below was sequenced from the same sample in a study of blood T cell repertoires in COVID-19. Only in-frame clones appear in the TCRdb table, and some are missing; sequencing was by immunoSEQ multiplex PCR. The sample carries approximately 200,000 clones, around 90% recorded once. Sequencing was performed on peripheral blood. Receptors originate from a man aged 30-40 years with COVID-19, enrolled during active disease.

The chain carries TRBV27 and TRBJ2-2; no firm D call. With 3 bases removed from V and 5 bases from J, the gap between germline ends came to 13 bases. Germline CDR1 is MNHEY and CDR2 is SMNVEV (reference sequence). The CDR3 length is 15 residues. CDR3 sequence reads: CASSFVSQKTGELFF. The CDR3 DNA reads as TGTGCCAGCAGTTTCGTTTCGCAGAAAACCGGGGAGCTGTTTTTT.

The V and J genes are TRBV4-1 and TRBJ2-3; TRBD2 matches at 11 bases. Trimming removed 4 bases from V and 2 bases from J; junction bases left unmatched: 5. This CDR3 region has 16 residues. CDR1 is MGHRA and CDR2 is YSYEKL in the germline V gene. The CDR3 protein is CASSPASGRLTDTQYF. In nucleotides, the CDR3 is TGCGCCAGCAGCCCAGCTAGCGGGAGGCTCACAGATACGCAGTATTTT.

The J gene is TRBJ2-1, the V gene TRBV27; 11 bases fit TRBD2. This CDR3 is 14 amino acids long. The germline CDR1 and CDR2 sequences are MNHEY and SMNVEV (reference sequence). V lost 5 bases, J lost 9 bases, and 6 bases stayed unmatched. DNA of the CDR3: TGTGCCAGCAGTCCGACTAGCGGGATTCGTGAGCAGTTCTTC. It is translated as CASSPTSGIREQFF.

The V gene is TRBV7-9, the J gene TRBJ1-5, with D perhaps matching TRBD1 (6 bases). The CDR3 is 14 amino acids. Germline V gene lookup returns CDR1 SEHNR and CDR2 FQNEAQ (reference sequence). V lost 5 bases, J lost 2 bases, and 10 bases lay in between. In DNA, the CDR3 is TGTGCCAGCAGCCGGGGGGGCGGCAATCAGCCCCAGCATTTT. Protein product: CASSRGGGNQPQHF.

The genes are TRBV30 and TRBJ1-5; no firm D call. This CDR3 is 12 amino acids long. Germline-derived CDR1 and CDR2 are GTSNPN and SVGIG (reference sequence). Trimming pared 5 bases from V and 6 bases from J, leaving 11 bases between. The CDR3 bases are TGTGCCTGGGAACTCAACGGTCAGCCCCAGCATTTT. This gives the protein CAWELNGQPQHF.

This chain links TRBV7-2 with TRBJ2-7, with 11 bases lining up with TRBD1. Germline V gives CDR1 SGHTA, CDR2 FQGNSA. V was clipped by 5 bases and J by 7 bases; unmatched bases: 22. CDR3 length equals 19 residues. Written as DNA, the CDR3 is TGTGCCAGCAGCCCCCAGCCCCAAGGACAGGGGGCGAAAGTTTATGAGCAGTACTTC. Its translation: CASSPQPQGQGAKVYEQYF.

V is TRBV10-3 and J is TRBJ1-2; 8 bases line up with TRBD1. Germline V lookup: CDR1 ENHRY, CDR2 SYGVKD. J gave up 4 bases and V 3 bases, and 13 bases lay outside the gene matches. The CDR3 runs to 17 residues. CDR3 loop: CAISDPTWTGSGYGYTF. CDR3 DNA sequence: TGTGCCATCAGTGACCCTACTTGGACAGGGAGTGGCTATGGCTACACCTTC.

The rearrangement uses TRBV15 and TRBJ1-2; D gene ambiguous. V was cut by 0 bases and J by 2 bases, with 13 bases left in between. From germline, CDR1 is LNHNV and CDR2 YYDKDF (reference sequence). This CDR3 has 16 amino acids. Here the CDR3 reads CATSRDRDKKNYGYTF. Written as DNA, the CDR3 is TGTGCCACCAGCAGAGATCGGGATAAAAAAAACTATGGCTACACCTTC.

The rearrangement uses TRBV11-2 and TRBJ1-4, with 7 bases aligning to TRBD1. This CDR3 contains 13 residues. Germline CDR1 SGHAT, CDR2 FQNNGV. V trimming: 6 bases; J trimming: 6 bases; junction bases outside the gene matches: 4. CDR3 sequence (DNA): TGTGCCAGCAGACGGGACAGCGATGAAAAACTGTTTTTT. This sequence encodes CASRRDSDEKLFF.

The V gene is TRBV6-5, the J gene TRBJ1-2; 7 bases are shared with TRBD1. V lost 5 bases and J lost 0; bases outside the gene matches: 3. Germline V lookup: CDR1 MNHEY, CDR2 SVGAGI. CDR3 length: 14 residues. This CDR3 reads CASSRDRSNYGYTF. The CDR3 DNA is TGTGCCAGCAGTCGGGACAGATCTAACTATGGCTACACCTTC.

This clone came up once. The rearrangement joins TRBV10-3 to TRBJ2-2; no definite D call. The length of the CDR3 is 15 residues. V gave up 7 bases and J gave up 5 bases, with 17 bases separating them. Germline loops: CDR1 ENHRY, CDR2 SYGVKD. DNA of the CDR3: TGTGCCATCACGAAAGCCGGGTCATTGACCGGGGAGCTGTTTTTT. Protein: CAITKAGSLTGELFF.